This TCR beta chain emerged from a study of CD8 T cells in ankylosing spondylitis. Study-wide results and caveats: Made up of under ten highly homologous variants, a TCR beta motif appeared characteristic of ankylosing spondylitis blood. Prior literature has documented some motif variants in synovial fluid and blood from reactive arthritis.

The authors made TCR beta libraries by quantitative 5'-RACE with molecular barcodes. MiXCR, run by TCRdb on the 5' RACE reads, gives a single entry per CDR3 protein. The sample gives about 240,000 distinct CDR3 sequences, over 8.5% of which show up once; around 6.5% is in the top ten. Losses at the gene ends were 5 bases for V and 4 bases for J; bases not matched to a gene: 12. Per the germline V gene, CDR1 is SGHVS and CDR2 is FQNEAQ. The CDR3 runs to 16 residues. This clonotype was counted between two and nine times. No antigen is known for it. Sequencing was carried out using blood, either unsorted or a sorted T cell fraction (not recorded which). The rearrangement uses TRBV7-8 and TRBJ2-3; the match to TRBD2 covers 7 bases. The receptor's source is a male donor with ankylosing spondylitis or in good health (not recorded which). The DNA for the CDR3 is TGTGCCAGCAGCGGAGTAGCGGGCCGGGGCCCAGATACGCAGTATTTT. Translating it yields CASSGVAGRGPDTQYF.